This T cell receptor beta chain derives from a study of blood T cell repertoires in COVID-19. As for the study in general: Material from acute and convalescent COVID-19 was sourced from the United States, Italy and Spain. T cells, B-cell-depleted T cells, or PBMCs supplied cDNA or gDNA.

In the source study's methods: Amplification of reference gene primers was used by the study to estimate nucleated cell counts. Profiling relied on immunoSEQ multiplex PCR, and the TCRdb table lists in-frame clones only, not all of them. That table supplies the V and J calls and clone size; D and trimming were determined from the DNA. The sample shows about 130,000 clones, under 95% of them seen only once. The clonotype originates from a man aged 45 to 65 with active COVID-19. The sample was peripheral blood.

The CDR3 region is CASKAGQSRATDTQYF. The CDR3 DNA reads TGTGCCAGCAAGGCCGGACAGTCCAGGGCCACAGATACGCAGTATTTT. The rearrangement joins TRBV2 to TRBJ2-3; possible D gene TRBD1, 6 bases. Germline loops: CDR1 SNHLY, CDR2 FYNNEI. The CDR3 length is 16 residues. With 7 bases removed from V and 2 bases from J, the gap between germline ends came to 19 bases.